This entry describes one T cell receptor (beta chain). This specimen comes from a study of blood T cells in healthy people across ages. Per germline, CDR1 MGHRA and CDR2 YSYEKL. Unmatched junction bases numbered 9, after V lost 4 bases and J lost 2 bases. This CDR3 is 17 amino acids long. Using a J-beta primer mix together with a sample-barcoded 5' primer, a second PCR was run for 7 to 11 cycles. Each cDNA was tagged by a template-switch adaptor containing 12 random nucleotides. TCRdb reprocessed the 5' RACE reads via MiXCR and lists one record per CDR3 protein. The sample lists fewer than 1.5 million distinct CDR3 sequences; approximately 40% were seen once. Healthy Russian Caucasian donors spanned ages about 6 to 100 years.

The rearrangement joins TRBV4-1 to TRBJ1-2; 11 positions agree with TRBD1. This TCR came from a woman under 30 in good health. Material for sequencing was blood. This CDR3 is CASSLTWTGGSNYGYTF. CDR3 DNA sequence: TGCGCCAGCAGCCTTACCTGGACAGGGGGCTCCAACTATGGCTACACCTTC.